The 22 T cell receptor beta chains below all came from one sample that was sequenced in a study of blood T cell repertoires in COVID-19. Data came from immunoSEQ multiplex PCR; TCRdb stores just in-frame clones and leaves some out. The sample lists roughly 80,000 clones, approximately 90% occurring once. Material: peripheral blood. These receptor sequences come from a man aged 50 or older with COVID-19, enrolled during active disease.

V and J are TRBV7-9 and TRBJ2-3; 7 positions match TRBD1. There are 13 residues in the CDR3. With V trimmed by 7 bases and J by 10 bases, 11 bases remained unmatched. Looked up from germline, CDR1 is SEHNR and CDR2 is FQNEAQ (reference sequence). The CDR3 here is CASIQGSQVSQYF. The CDR3 DNA follows: TGTGCCAGCATACAGGGGAGCCAGGTTTCGCAGTATTTT.

The rearrangement joins TRBV5-1 to TRBJ2-3; TRBD2 matches 9 bases. CDR3 length: 16 residues. Germline V CDR1 and CDR2: SGHRS, YFSETQ. The J segment lost 5 bases and the V segment lost 3 bases, leaving 10 bases of the junction unmatched. The CDR3 DNA follows: TGCGCCAGCAGCTCCTGGGGGAGCGGGAGGATAGATACGCAGTATTTT. It yields the protein CASSSWGSGRIDTQYF.

This chain joins TRBV6-2 or TRBV6-3 and TRBJ1-1; D unclear. Trimming took off 0 bases at V and 3 bases at J, with 11 bases between the two ends. Germline V gene lookup returns CDR1 MNHEY and CDR2 SVGEGT. This CDR3 region has 15 residues. The CDR3: CASSYSEVADTEAFF. The DNA for the CDR3 is TGTGCCAGCAGTTACTCCGAAGTAGCGGACACTGAAGCTTTCTTT.

This clone was found a few times. The chain recombines TRBV28 with TRBJ2-7; a weak D match, TRBD1 (6 bases). V was clipped by 5 bases and J by 2 bases, with 22 bases between them. Germline V lookup: CDR1 MDHEN, CDR2 SYDVKM. The CDR3 consists of 17 residues. Here the CDR3 DNA reads TGTGCCAGCAGTCACCCCACTTTTGTAACAGGGACCTACGAGCAGTACTTC. Its protein is CASSHPTFVTGTYEQYF.

The chain has TRBV27 and TRBJ2-1, with D unresolved. V gave up 5 bases and J gave up 4 bases, with 9 bases separating them. The CDR3 loop spans 13 amino acids. The germline V gene has CDR1 MNHEY and CDR2 SMNVEV (reference sequence). The CDR3 loop reads CASSISPYNEQFF. In DNA form, the CDR3 reads TGTGCCAGCAGTATTTCTCCTTACAATGAGCAGTTCTTC.

This clone occurred a few times. V is TRBV12-3 or TRBV12-4 and J is TRBJ2-7; D unclear. The CDR3 has 13 amino acids. V was pared by 3 bases and J by 9 bases, with 15 bases between. The CDR3 spells CASSFGSSDAQYF. CDR3 coding DNA: TGTGCCAGCAGTTTTGGCTCGTCCGATGCGCAGTACTTC.

The rearrangement uses TRBV27 and TRBJ2-7; TRBD2 matches 10 bases. Trimming removed 0 bases from V and 2 bases from J; junction bases left unmatched: 1. The CDR3 sequence is 15 residues long. CDR1 MNHEY and CDR2 SMNVEV come from the germline V gene (reference sequence). CDR3 sequence: CASSLSAGGPYEQYV. In DNA form, the CDR3 reads TGTGCCAGCAGTTTATCAGCGGGAGGGCCCTACGAGCAGTACGTC.

This clone appeared a single time. The chain recombines TRBV7-2 with TRBJ2-1; 8 bases map to TRBD2. CDR1 is SGHTA, CDR2 FQGNSA, per germline. After removal of 2 bases from V and 1 base from J, the junction contained 1 base not matched to a gene. This CDR3 spans 15 amino acids. CDR3 amino acids: CASSLSSGSYNEQFF. Written as DNA, the CDR3 is TGTGCCAGCAGCTTATCTAGCGGGTCCTACAATGAGCAGTTCTTC.

The chain carries TRBV28 and TRBJ2-5; 11 nucleotides align to TRBD2. The germline CDR1 and CDR2 sequences are MDHEN and SYDVKM. The ends lost 6 bases at V and 5 bases at J; junction bases unmatched: 11. The CDR3 spans 16 residues. The CDR3 coding sequence is TGTGCCAGCAGCCGGACTAGCGGGCCCCCTGGCGAGACCCAGTACTTC. Translated, it gives CASSRTSGPPGETQYF.

The V call is TRBV7-9, the J call TRBJ2-7; 7 bases line up with TRBD1. Germline V CDR1 and CDR2: SEHNR, FQNEAQ (reference sequence). J gave up 5 bases and V 1 base, and 14 bases lay outside the gene matches. The CDR3 spans 17 residues. CDR3 loop: CASSLDPPDRVQDEQYF. The CDR3 DNA sequence: TGTGCCAGCAGCTTAGACCCCCCCGACAGGGTTCAGGACGAGCAGTACTTC.

This clone was recorded once. The chain recombines TRBV27 with TRBJ2-7; D is unresolved. The germline V gene encodes CDR1 MNHEY and CDR2 SMNVEV (reference sequence). This CDR3 comprises 10 residues. The germline V and J ends were trimmed by 4 bases and 6 bases, with 4 bases remaining between them. The CDR3 loop is CASSWPEQYV. CDR3 DNA sequence: TGTGCCAGCAGTTGGCCCGAGCAGTACGTC.

The genes are TRBV28 and TRBJ2-1; 10 bases fit TRBD1. From germline, CDR1 is MDHEN and CDR2 SYDVKM. Trimming cost V 5 bases and J 4 bases; bases outside gene matches: 5. This CDR3 comprises 15 residues. The CDR3 DNA sequence: TGTGCCAGCAGTGACCGGGACAGGGGTTACAATGAGCAGTTCTTC. Translation: CASSDRDRGYNEQFF. The whole variable domain, remainder taken from reference TRBV28 and TRBJ2-1, is DVKVTQSSRYLVKRTGEKVFLECVQDMDHENMFWYRQDPGLGLRLIYFSYDVKMKEKGDIPEGYSVSREKKERFSLILESASTNQTSMYLCASSDRDRGYNEQFFGPGTRLTVL.

The J gene is TRBJ1-2, the V gene TRBV5-1; 7 bases align to TRBD1. CDR1 is SGHRS and CDR2 is YFSETQ in the germline V gene. After removal of 4 bases from V and 0 bases from J, the junction contained 0 bases not matched to a gene. The CDR3 is made up of 13 amino acids. This CDR3 reads CASSGTANYGYTF. The DNA of the CDR3 is TGCGCCAGCAGCGGGACAGCTAACTATGGCTACACCTTC.

V and J are TRBV18 and TRBJ2-2; D is perhaps TRBD2 (6 bases). This CDR3 has 17 amino acids. Trimming removed 3 bases at V and 6 bases at J, with 20 bases between. Looked up from germline, CDR1 is KGHSH and CDR2 is LQKENI. CDR3 sequence (DNA): TGTGCCAGCTCACCTGATCAATCGGGAGTGGATCCCGGGGAGCTGTTTTTT. It yields the protein CASSPDQSGVDPGELFF.

The CDR3 protein is CASSYPWGSGSRGADTQYF. The CDR3 DNA reads TGTGCCAGCAGTTACCCGTGGGGTAGCGGGAGCCGGGGGGCAGATACGCAGTATTTT. The chain combines TRBV6-2 or TRBV6-3 with TRBJ2-3; 9 bases match TRBD2. Germline V gene sequence: CDR1 MNHEY, CDR2 SVGEGT. This CDR3 comprises 19 residues. J lost 4 bases, V lost 2 bases, and 16 bases had no gene match.

The chain combines TRBV30 with TRBJ2-7, with D maybe TRBD1 (5 bases). Germline-derived CDR1 and CDR2 are GTSNPN and SVGIG (reference sequence). Trimming removed 4 bases from V and 1 base from J, with 8 bases in between. The CDR3 loop spans 12 amino acids. Here the CDR3 DNA reads TGTGCCTGGACACAGGATTCCTACGAGCAGTACTTC. It translates to CAWTQDSYEQYF.

The J gene is TRBJ2-7, the V gene TRBV18; D not resolved. CDR3 length equals 18 residues. Trimming removed 4 bases at V and 3 bases at J, with 25 bases between. The germline V gene encodes CDR1 KGHSH and CDR2 LQKENI. The CDR3 nucleotides read TGTGCCAGCTCACTTCCCTCGGCAGGAACGATTCGGCACTACGAGCAGTACGTC. Amino acids: CASSLPSAGTIRHYEQYV.

This chain links TRBV7-6 with TRBJ2-2; 7 bases agree with TRBD2. There are 14 residues in the CDR3. Germline values: CDR1 SGHVS, CDR2 FNYEAQ. With 3 bases clipped from V and 4 bases from J, the junction kept 2 bases outside the gene matches. The CDR3 DNA reads TGTGCCAGCAGCTTGTCGGGGGGCACCGGGGAGCTGTTTTTT. Its protein product is CASSLSGGTGELFF.

The chain combines TRBV18 with TRBJ2-7; 7 bases map to TRBD1. This CDR3 comprises 19 residues. Germline values: CDR1 KGHSH, CDR2 LQKENI. Trimming took 5 bases from V and 2 from J; bases not matched to a gene: 21. Here the CDR3 DNA reads TGTGCCAGCTCAAAACTGGGGCCGACCGGGACAGCGAACACCTACGAGCAGTACGTC. Translating gives CASSKLGPTGTANTYEQYV.

This chain links TRBV5-6 with TRBJ2-7; TRBD2 is a possible D gene (6 bases). This CDR3 spans 16 amino acids. The V end lost 2 bases, the J end lost 4 bases, and 19 bases lay between the germline ends. Germline CDR1 is SGHDT and CDR2 is YYEEEE. The chain's CDR3 is CASSLSPSGTSYEQYV. The CDR3 nucleotides read TGTGCCAGCAGCTTATCACCCTCCGGGACTTCATACGAGCAGTACGTC.

This clone has only one observation. The CDR3 sequence is CASSYWAREGEQFF. The DNA for the CDR3 is TGTGCCAGCAGTTACTGGGCGCGGGAGGGTGAGCAGTTCTTC. The chain carries TRBV6-2 or TRBV6-3 and TRBJ2-1; TRBD2 matches 9 bases. The germline V gene encodes CDR1 MNHEY and CDR2 SVGEGT. V lost 1 base, J lost 9 bases, and 4 bases stayed unmatched. The CDR3 length is 14 residues.

This rearrangement joins TRBV6-5 to TRBJ2-6; no reliable D call. The CDR3 loop spans 15 amino acids. Between the trimmed V and J ends, which lost 5 bases and 1 base, there was a span of 9 bases. Germline CDR1 reads MNHEY; CDR2 reads SVGAGI. In DNA form, the CDR3 reads TGTGCCAGCAGTCGGTTACCTTCTGGGGCCAACGTCCTGACTTTC. Its protein is CASSRLPSGANVLTF.